The rows below give T cell receptor beta chains drawn from one sample of a study of graft-versus-host responses after intestinal transplantation. The data were produced by immunoSEQ multiplex PCR, yet TCRdb's version contains in-frame clones alone and is incomplete. The table lists approximately 60,000 clones, about 87% of them singletons. The starting material was PBMCs, obtained 26 days after transplant. The source is a human patient who received an intestinal transplant, so some T cells may come from the graft donor. CDR3s include the opening cysteine and the closing phenylalanine or tryptophan.

length	J	V	CDR3
15	TRBJ1-4	TRBV6-1	CASSEQGTTNEKLFF
13	TRBJ1-1	TRBV6-5	CASSYSQGASAFF
14	TRBJ2-3	TRBV19	CASSIGSGANTQYF
13	TRBJ1-1	TRBV6-5	CASSYHGGTEAFF
13	TRBJ2-7	TRBV19	CASRSREVYEQYF
12	TRBJ2-1	TRBV28	CASRVLGGKQFF
12	TRBJ2-7	TRBV27	CASSSRGFEQYF
18	TRBJ2-2	TRBV7-2	CASSFGFQRGENTGELFF
13	TRBJ1-5	TRBV19	CATATGGYQPQHF
16	TRBJ1-4	TRBV7-9	CASSLVTGQGEEKLFF
18	TRBJ2-3	TRBV27	CASSFSRGTHTHTDTQYF
15	TRBJ2-5	TRBV14	CASSPMGQGSETQYF
14	TRBJ2-1	TRBV4-1	CASSQDQTGDEQFF